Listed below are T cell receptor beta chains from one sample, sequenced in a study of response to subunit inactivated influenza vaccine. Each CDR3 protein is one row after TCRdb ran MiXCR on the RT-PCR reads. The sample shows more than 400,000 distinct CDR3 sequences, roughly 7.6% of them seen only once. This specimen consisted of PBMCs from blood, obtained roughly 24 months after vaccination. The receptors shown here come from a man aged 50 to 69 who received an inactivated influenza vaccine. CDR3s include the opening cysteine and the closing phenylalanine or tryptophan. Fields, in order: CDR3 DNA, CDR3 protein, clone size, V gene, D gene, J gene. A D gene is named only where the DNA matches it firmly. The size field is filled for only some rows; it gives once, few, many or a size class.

TGCGCCAGCAGCCAGATACACGGTCCTTACGAGCAGTACTTC CASSQIHGPYEQYF - TRBV4-1 - TRBJ2-7
TGTGCCAGCAGCCAAGAAGCGGGAGCGAACACCGGGGAGCTGTTTTTT CASSQEAGANTGELFF many TRBV4-2 TRBD2 TRBJ2-2
TGCAGTGCTAGTTTCGGGGGCCTGGGCTACACCTTC CSASFGGLGYTF - TRBV20-1 - TRBJ1-2
TGCGCCAGCAGCCAAGATCTAGGGGTGCACCAGCCCCAGCATTTT CASSQDLGVHQPQHF few TRBV4-3 - TRBJ1-5
TGTGCCAGCAGTCCTAGGGGTGATGAGCAGTTCTTC CASSPRGDEQFF many TRBV18 - TRBJ2-1
TGTGCCAGCAGTGAACCCTTTGCTACTGAAGCTTTCTTT CASSEPFATEAFF few TRBV6-1 - TRBJ1-1
TGCGCCAGCAGCCAAGATAGGAGACGGATAATTGTAGGCTACACCTTC CASSQDRRRIIVGYTF few TRBV4-3 - TRBJ1-2
TGCAGTGCTAGAGATAGTCGCGGGCTAGCGGGAGTCGAGCAGTACTTC CSARDSRGLAGVEQYF - TRBV20-1 TRBD2 TRBJ2-7
TGCGCCAGCAGCCAAGATCACCTCGTGGACAGGGTCACTGAAGCTTTCTTT CASSQDHLVDRVTEAFF - TRBV4-3 TRBD1 TRBJ1-1
TGTGCCAGCAGTCGTCGAGCGGGGTCACAAGAGACCCAGTACTTC CASSRRAGSQETQYF few TRBV7-2 TRBD2 TRBJ2-5
TGTGCCAGCAGTTTTGAGTACGGAACGCAAGAGACCCAGTACTTC CASSFEYGTQETQYF few TRBV12-3/TRBV12-4 - TRBJ2-5
TGCGCCAGCAGCCAAGGTCACAGGGAGAAGGATGAGCAGTTCTTC CASSQGHREKDEQFF - TRBV4-1 - TRBJ2-1
TGTGCCAGCAGCTTAACCGTCCTGTATTACGAGCAGTACTTC CASSLTVLYYEQYF many TRBV7-8 - TRBJ2-7
TGTGCCAGCAGCCAAGATACCCAGGGGGGCACTAATGAAAAACTGTTTTTT CASSQDTQGGTNEKLFF few TRBV4-2 TRBD1 TRBJ1-4
TGTGCCAGCAGCCCCACCCAGGGGGGAGAATGGTATGGCTACACCTTC CASSPTQGGEWYGYTF few TRBV3-1 TRBD1 TRBJ1-2
TGCAGTGCTCTTACGGAGACCCAGTACTTC CSALTETQYF many TRBV20-1 - TRBJ2-5
TGTGCCAGCAGCTTAGATAGCGGGGGGTTCGGCAATGAGCAGTTCTTC CASSLDSGGFGNEQFF - TRBV11-2 TRBD2 TRBJ2-1
TGCGCCAGCAGCCCAGGACAATTTGGGGACGAGCAGTACTTC CASSPGQFGDEQYF many TRBV5-1 - TRBJ2-7
TGCAGTGCTATCCTAAGGGGGGGAGATACGCAGTATTTT CSAILRGGDTQYF few TRBV20-1 - TRBJ2-3
TGCAGCGTTGTGACACCACCTGACGAGCAGTACTTC CSVVTPPDEQYF few TRBV29-1 - TRBJ2-7
TGTGCCAGCAGCCAAACCCCTAGCGGGGGGATCGGCCGCGCGCAGTTCTTC CASSQTPSGGIGRAQFF few TRBV4-2 TRBD2 TRBJ2-1
TGTGCCAGCAGGGCGGCCGGGGGGTCGCTAATCGAGCAGTACTTC CASRAAGGSLIEQYF - TRBV6-2/TRBV6-3 TRBD2 TRBJ2-7
TGTGCCAGCAGTTTAGTAGCGGGGGGTGGTAGAGAGACCCAGTACTTC CASSLVAGGGRETQYF few TRBV27 TRBD2 TRBJ2-5
TGTGCCAGCAGTGGGGGGGACGGACTGAACACTGAAGCTTTCTTT CASSGGDGLNTEAFF - TRBV6-1 - TRBJ1-1
TGCAGTGCTAGTCCAGGGGTTTTGAATTCACCCCTCCACTTT CSASPGVLNSPLHF - TRBV20-1 - TRBJ1-6
TGTGCCATTTCCCTGACAGGGGACACCTACGAGCAGTACTTC CAISLTGDTYEQYF many TRBV10-3 TRBD1 TRBJ2-7
TGTGCCAGCAGTGTCGATGACAGGGGAGGCTACACCTTC CASSVDDRGGYTF many TRBV6-1 TRBD1 TRBJ1-2
TGTGCCAGCAGCTGGGGGTCCGGGAACACCGGGGAGCTGTTTTTT CASSWGSGNTGELFF many TRBV9 - TRBJ2-2
TGCGCCAGCAGCTCCCCCCCGGGACAGAGCTACAATGAGCAGTTCTTC CASSSPPGQSYNEQFF - TRBV5-1 TRBD1 TRBJ2-1
TGTGCCAGCAGTCCGACTAGCAGCCAAGAGACCCAGTACTTC CASSPTSSQETQYF few TRBV12-3/TRBV12-4 TRBD2 TRBJ2-5
TGTGCCAGCAGTTTGGGACTAGCGGGAGGGCTCAGGTACGAGCAGTACTTC CASSLGLAGGLRYEQYF - TRBV28 TRBD2 TRBJ2-7
TGTGCCAGCTCACCCCAGGCGCGGCAGAACACTGAAGCTTTCTTT CASSPQARQNTEAFF - TRBV18 - TRBJ1-1
TGTGCCTGGGAGACAGGGGTCCGCTACAATGAGCAGTTCTTC CAWETGVRYNEQFF - TRBV30 TRBD1 TRBJ2-1
TGTGCCAGCTCACCACGCACAGGGGGCCTTAGGAACACTGAAGCTTTCTTT CASSPRTGGLRNTEAFF - TRBV18 TRBD1 TRBJ1-1
TGTGCCACCAGCAGAGGGCCCGGGGGTCGAGACACAGATACGCAGTATTTT CATSRGPGGRDTDTQYF few TRBV15 - TRBJ2-3
TGCAGCGTTGAATCCCGGACTAGCTCCTACAATGAGCAGTTCTTC CSVESRTSSYNEQFF many TRBV29-1 TRBD2 TRBJ2-1
TGCGCCAGTGGCGAACTGACTAATGAAAAACTGTTTTTT CASGELTNEKLFF many TRBV4-1 - TRBJ1-4
TGTGCCAGCAGCTCGGGACCACGCTATGGCTACACCTTC CASSSGPRYGYTF many TRBV12-3/TRBV12-4 - TRBJ1-2
TGTGCCAGCAGCTCATCCCGGATGGCGCAGTACTTC CASSSSRMAQYF many TRBV7-2 - TRBJ2-7
TGTGCCAGCAGTCTACCAAGGTCTAGCGGCGCCTACGAGCAGTACTTC CASSLPRSSGAYEQYF - TRBV28 TRBD2 TRBJ2-7
TGTGCCAGCAGCAATATGAATGAGCAGTTCTTC CASSNMNEQFF few TRBV6-6 - TRBJ2-1
TGTGCCTGGAGTGTTGAGATTCACAATGAGCAGTTCTTC CAWSVEIHNEQFF - TRBV30 - TRBJ2-1